The clone carrying this T cell receptor beta chain was counted ten times or more. The target antigen is unknown. TCRdb re-derived calls from the 5' RACE reads in MiXCR, one entry per CDR3 protein. Here the sample spans about 340,000 distinct CDR3 sequences, roughly 9% being singletons. The CDR3 covers 12 residues. Trimming left V 6 bases short and J 6 bases short, with 12 bases between. Per the germline V gene, CDR1 is MNHEY and CDR2 is SVGEGT. These data are taken from a study of identical twins. Regarding the study as a whole: In cord blood, abundant beta clonotypes had fewer insertions; memory showed no trend. Researchers reported excess low generation probability among twin-shared out-of-frame alpha sequences.

This chain links TRBV6-2 or TRBV6-3 with TRBJ2-7; maybe TRBD1 (5 bases). Sequenced: naive T cells sorted from blood. The source is a woman aged 50 to 60 in good health. CDR3 amino acids: CASRPGPSEQYV. The CDR3 DNA follows: TGTGCCAGCAGGCCAGGGCCCTCCGAGCAGTACGTC.